A single T cell receptor beta chain is shown here with its context. Its antigen is not known. The CDR3 runs 13 residues. Per the germline V gene, CDR1 is DFQATT and CDR2 is SNEGSKA (reference sequence). V lost 2 bases, J lost 8 bases, and 15 bases lay in between. The use of a sample-barcoded 5' primer and a J-beta primer mix characterized a second PCR of roughly 7 to 11 cycles. Each cDNA was tagged by a template-switch adaptor containing 12 random nucleotides. TCRdb analysed the 5' RACE reads with MiXCR anew, one entry per CDR3 protein. Here the sample spans about 640,000 distinct CDR3 sequences, under 30% being singletons. The data stem from a study of blood T cells in healthy people across ages. Study findings and constraints: TCR beta diversity per million T cells fell roughly linearly with age.

Healthy Caucasians from Russia aged about 6 to 90 served as donors. PBMCs, at least 7 million per sample, were isolated. Sample: blood. This sequence was found in an elderly woman in good health. The J gene is TRBJ1-2, the V gene TRBV20-1; D may be TRBD1 (5 bases). The CDR3 DNA sequence: TGCAGTGCTAGAAGACAGCTACTGGAGGGCTACACCTTC. Residues: CSARRQLLEGYTF.